Shown below are 10 T cell receptor beta chains from a single sample sequenced in a study of T cell responses to AZD1222 COVID-19 vaccine. Sequenced by immunoSEQ multiplex PCR; TCRdb stores in-frame clones only, minus some. The data show 200,000 or so clones, about 89% seen once. Sequenced material: peripheral blood, taken on day 0 of MenACWY control vaccination. All receptors derive from an adult in good health.

The genes are TRBV7-9 and TRBJ1-4; D gene ambiguous. V lost 5 bases to trimming and J lost 4 bases, with 5 bases between them. CDR1 is SEHNR, CDR2 FQNEAQ, per germline (reference sequence). The CDR3 loop spans 12 amino acids. The CDR3 DNA reads TGTGCCAGCAGCCCAGATAATGAAAAACTGTTTTTT. Residues: CASSPDNEKLFF.

The chain couples TRBV11-2 to TRBJ1-3; D call uncertain. The CDR3 extends over 16 amino acids. V was pared by 3 bases and J by 4 bases, with 16 bases between. Germline-derived CDR1 and CDR2 are SGHAT and FQNNGV. The CDR3: CASSFNAIRSGNTIYF. CDR3 nucleotides: TGTGCCAGCAGCTTCAATGCCATTCGCTCAGGAAACACCATATATTTT. The full variable domain, completed using reference TRBV11-2 and TRBJ1-3, is EAGVAQSPRYKIIEKRQSVAFWCNPISGHATLYWYQQILGQGPKLLIQFQNNGVVDDSQLPKDRFSAERLKGVDSTLKIQPAKLEDSAVYLCASSFNAIRSGNTIYFGEGSWLTVV.

The chain joins TRBV7-2 to TRBJ2-7, with a weak D call TRBD2 (6 bases). CDR3 size: 15 residues. Germline CDR1 is SGHTA and CDR2 is FQGNSA. Between the trimmed V and J ends, which lost 1 base and 0 bases, there was a span of 10 bases. The CDR3 DNA sequence: TGTGCCAGCAGCTTAGGGGCGGGGCCCTCCTACGAGCAGTACTTC. The encoded protein is CASSLGAGPSYEQYF.

This chain links TRBV5-4 with TRBJ2-1, with TRBD2 matching 8 bases. J gave up 4 bases and V 4 bases, and 7 bases lay outside the gene matches. The germline V gene encodes CDR1 SGHNT and CDR2 YYREEE (reference sequence). The CDR3 runs 15 residues. DNA of the CDR3: TGTGCCAGCAGCCGAACTAGCGGCCAATACAATGAGCAGTTCTTC. It is translated as CASSRTSGQYNEQFF.

This clone was detected once. The genes are TRBV7-2 and TRBJ2-2, with unresolved D. Between the trimmed V and J ends, which lost 2 bases and 2 bases, there was a span of 6 bases. The CDR3 spans 14 residues. Germline CDR1 reads SGHTA; CDR2 reads FQGNSA. In DNA form, the CDR3 reads TGTGCCAGCAGCTTAAATCTCAACACCGGGGAGCTGTTTTTT. Its translation: CASSLNLNTGELFF.

The rearrangement links TRBV18 to TRBJ2-3, with D uncertain. Trimming left V 3 bases short and J 2 bases short, with 3 bases between. Germline CDR1 reads KGHSH; CDR2 reads LQKENI. The CDR3 is 12 amino acids. The CDR3: CASSPYTDTQYF. The CDR3 DNA reads as TGTGCCAGCTCACCTTACACAGATACGCAGTATTTT.

The chain has TRBV6-2 or TRBV6-3 and TRBJ2-1, with 7 bases identical to TRBD1. With 5 bases clipped from V and 7 bases from J, the junction kept 14 bases outside the gene matches. Looked up from germline, CDR1 is MNHEY and CDR2 is SVGEGT. The CDR3 extends over 16 amino acids. CDR3 in DNA: TGTGCCAGCAGTCAACACCGACAGGGAAGGTTGAATGAGCAGTTCTTC. Its protein product is CASSQHRQGRLNEQFF.

In its sample, this clone was seen once. This chain links TRBV6-5 with TRBJ1-2; D is unresolved. Trimming took 2 bases from V and 5 from J, leaving 9 bases between them. CDR1 is MNHEY, CDR2 SVGAGI, per germline. This CDR3 comprises 13 residues. The CDR3 bases are TGTGCCAGCAGTTACGTAGGCAGTTATGGCTACACCTTC. It yields the protein CASSYVGSYGYTF.

The rearrangement joins TRBV13 to TRBJ2-7; 10 bases match TRBD2. CDR1 and CDR2 (germline): PRHDT, FYEKMQ (reference sequence). Trimming removed 2 bases from V and 4 bases from J; junction bases left unmatched: 5. The CDR3 sequence is 15 residues long. As DNA, the CDR3 is TGTGCCAGCAGCTTATCTAGCGGGAGTTTTTACGAGCAGTACTTC. This encodes CASSLSSGSFYEQYF. The complete variable domain, with remaining parts taken from reference TRBV13 and TRBJ2-7, reads AAGVIQSPRHLIKEKRETATLKCYPIPRHDTVYWYQQGPGQDPQFLISFYEKMQSDKGSIPDRFSAQQFSDYHSELNMSSLELGDSALYFCASSLSSGSFYEQYFGPGTRLTVT.

The chain is built from TRBV14 and TRBJ1-1; tentative D call: TRBD1 (5 bases). CDR1 and CDR2 from the germline V gene are SGHDN and FVKESK. Trimming removed 3 bases at V and 1 base at J, with 12 bases between. The CDR3 length is 15 residues. The CDR3: CASSQGPGENTEAFF. The CDR3 DNA follows: TGTGCCAGCAGCCAGGGACCGGGAGAGAACACTGAAGCTTTCTTT.